One TCR beta chain is described in this entry. Researchers ran the PCR with 60 Vbeta and 13 Jbeta primers. Only in-frame clones appear in the TCRdb table, and some are missing; sequencing was by immunoSEQ multiplex PCR. The sample table sets out about 78,000 clones. In nominal health when sampled, donors likely had unrecorded immune exposures nonetheless. The data were obtained in a study of cytomegalovirus exposure and HLA in healthy donors. This CDR3 spans 18 amino acids. V dropped 1 base and J dropped 2; count of bases not matched to a gene: 7. Germline V gene lookup returns CDR1 SGHRS and CDR2 YFSETQ.

The sample was PBMCs. The chain employs TRBV5-1 and TRBJ2-3, with 13 nucleotides matching TRBD2. This receptor was obtained from a female donor in good health and CMV-seropositive. The CDR3 bases are TGCGCCAGCAGCTTGATGGGGACTAGCGGGATTTTCACAGATACGCAGTATTTT. Protein product: CASSLMGTSGIFTDTQYF.